This T cell receptor beta chain emerged from a study of shared T cell receptors in the human thymus. Clones were read by immunoSEQ multiplex PCR, and TCRdb kept only the in-frame ones, dropping some. Of approximately 400,000 clones detected, approximately 95% appear once; the ten largest clones hold 0.02%. This CDR3 is built from 14 residues. In germline, CDR1 is MDHEN, CDR2 SYDVKM. J was trimmed by 6 bases and V by 2 bases; bases with no gene match: 6. The sequenced sample consisted of thymocytes. This rearrangement joins TRBV28 to TRBJ1-2, with TRBD1 matching over 7 bases. This sequence was found in a human donor. DNA of the CDR3: TGTGCCAGCAGTTTAGGCAGGGGGACGGATGGCTACACCTTC. It specifies CASSLGRGTDGYTF.